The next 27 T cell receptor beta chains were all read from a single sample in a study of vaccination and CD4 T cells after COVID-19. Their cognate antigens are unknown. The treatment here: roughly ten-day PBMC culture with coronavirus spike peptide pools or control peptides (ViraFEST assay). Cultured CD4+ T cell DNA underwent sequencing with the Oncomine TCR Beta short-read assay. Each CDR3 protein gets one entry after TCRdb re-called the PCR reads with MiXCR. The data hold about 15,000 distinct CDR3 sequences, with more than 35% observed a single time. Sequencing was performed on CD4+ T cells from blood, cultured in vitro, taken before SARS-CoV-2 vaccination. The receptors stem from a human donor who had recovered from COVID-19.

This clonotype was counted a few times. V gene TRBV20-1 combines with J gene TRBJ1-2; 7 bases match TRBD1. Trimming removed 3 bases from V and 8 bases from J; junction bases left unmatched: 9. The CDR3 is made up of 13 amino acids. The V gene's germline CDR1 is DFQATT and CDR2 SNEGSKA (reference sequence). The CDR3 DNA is TGCAGTGCTAGGACAGGGAGCGGGGCAGGCTACACCTTC. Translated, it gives CSARTGSGAGYTF.

The CDR3 is CASSSWTGGAYGYTF. CDR3 coding DNA: TGTGCCAGCAGTTCGTGGACAGGGGGGGCTTATGGCTACACCTTC. This chain uses TRBV12-3 or TRBV12-4 with TRBJ1-2, with 10 bases aligning to TRBD1. This CDR3 is built from 15 residues. V shed 4 bases, J shed 5 bases, and the junction held 7 bases outside the gene matches.

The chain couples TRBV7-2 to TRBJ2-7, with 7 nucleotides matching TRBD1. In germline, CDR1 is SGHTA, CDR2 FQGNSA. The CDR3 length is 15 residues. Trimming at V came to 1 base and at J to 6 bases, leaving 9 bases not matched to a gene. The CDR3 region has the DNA TGTGCCAGCAGCTTAGGGGTCTTCCGGGACAGCGAGCAGTACTTC. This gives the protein CASSLGVFRDSEQYF.

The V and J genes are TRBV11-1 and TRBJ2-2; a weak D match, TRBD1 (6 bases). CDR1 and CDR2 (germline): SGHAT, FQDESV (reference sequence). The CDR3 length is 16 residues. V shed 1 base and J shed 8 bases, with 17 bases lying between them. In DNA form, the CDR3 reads TGTGCCAGCAGCTTAGGGAGGACAGTTCCCGGGGGGGAGCTGTTTTTT. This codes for CASSLGRTVPGGELFF.

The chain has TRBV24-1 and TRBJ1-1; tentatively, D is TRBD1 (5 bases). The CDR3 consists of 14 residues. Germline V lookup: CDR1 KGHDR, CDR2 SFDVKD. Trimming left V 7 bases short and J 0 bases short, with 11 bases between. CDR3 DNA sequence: TGTGCCACCAGCCCCGCGGGGGTGAACACTGAAGCTTTCTTT. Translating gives CATSPAGVNTEAFF.

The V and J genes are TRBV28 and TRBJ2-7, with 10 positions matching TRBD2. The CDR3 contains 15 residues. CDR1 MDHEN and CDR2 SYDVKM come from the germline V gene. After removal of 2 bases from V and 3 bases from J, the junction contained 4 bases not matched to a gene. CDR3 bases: TGTGCCAGCAGTTTACCTAGCGGGAGTCGCTACGAGCAGTACTTC. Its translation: CASSLPSGSRYEQYF.

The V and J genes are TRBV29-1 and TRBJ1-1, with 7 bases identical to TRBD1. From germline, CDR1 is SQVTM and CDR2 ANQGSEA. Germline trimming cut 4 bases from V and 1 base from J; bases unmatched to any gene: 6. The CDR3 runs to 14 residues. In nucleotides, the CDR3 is TGCAGCGTTGGGAGACAGGGTAGGAACACTGAAGCTTTCTTT. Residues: CSVGRQGRNTEAFF.

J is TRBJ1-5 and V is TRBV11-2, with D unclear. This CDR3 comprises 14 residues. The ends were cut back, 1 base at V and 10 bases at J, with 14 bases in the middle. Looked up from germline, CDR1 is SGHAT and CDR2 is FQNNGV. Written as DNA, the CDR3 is TGTGCCAGCAGCTTAGTAGGAGGGAGGTCCCCCCAGCATTTT. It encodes CASSLVGGRSPQHF.

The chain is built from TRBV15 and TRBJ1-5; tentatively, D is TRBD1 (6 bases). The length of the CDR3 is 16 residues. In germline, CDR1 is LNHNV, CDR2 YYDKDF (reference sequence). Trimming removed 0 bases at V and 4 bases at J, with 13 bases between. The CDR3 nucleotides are TGTGCCACCAGCAGAGACCTAACAGGGAGTAATCAGCCCCAGCATTTT. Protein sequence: CATSRDLTGSNQPQHF.

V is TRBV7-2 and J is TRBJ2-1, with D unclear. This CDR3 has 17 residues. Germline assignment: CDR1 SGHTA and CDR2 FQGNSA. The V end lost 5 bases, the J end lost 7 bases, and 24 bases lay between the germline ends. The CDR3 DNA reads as TGTGCCAGCAGCCGGGCCCCAGGAACCTCCGATCGGAATGAGCAGTTCTTC. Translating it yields CASSRAPGTSDRNEQFF.

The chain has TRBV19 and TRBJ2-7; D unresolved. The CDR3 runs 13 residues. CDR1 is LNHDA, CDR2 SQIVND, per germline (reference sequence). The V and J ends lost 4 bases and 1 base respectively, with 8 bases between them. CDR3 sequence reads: CASSTGRSYEQYF. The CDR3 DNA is TGTGCCAGTAGTACCGGACGGTCCTACGAGCAGTACTTC.

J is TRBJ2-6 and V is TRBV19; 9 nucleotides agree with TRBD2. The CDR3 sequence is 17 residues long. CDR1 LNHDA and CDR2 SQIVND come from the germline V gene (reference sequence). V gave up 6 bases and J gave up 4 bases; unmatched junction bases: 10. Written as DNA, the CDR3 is TGTGCCAGTAGCTCCGGGACTAGCATGTACGGGGCCAACGTCCTGACTTTC. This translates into CASSSGTSMYGANVLTF.

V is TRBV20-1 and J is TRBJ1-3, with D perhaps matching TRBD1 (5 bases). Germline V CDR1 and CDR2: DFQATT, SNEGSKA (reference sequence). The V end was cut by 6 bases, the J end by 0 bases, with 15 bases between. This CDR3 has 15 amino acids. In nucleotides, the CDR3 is TGCAGTGCGAGTCCCACAGGATACTCTGGAAACACCATATATTTT. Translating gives CSASPTGYSGNTIYF.

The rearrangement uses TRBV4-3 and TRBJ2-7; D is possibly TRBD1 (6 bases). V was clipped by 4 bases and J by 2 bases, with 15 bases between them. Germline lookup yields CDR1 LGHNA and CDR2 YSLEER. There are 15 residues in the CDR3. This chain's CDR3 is CASSREAQGPYEQYF. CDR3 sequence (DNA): TGCGCCAGCAGCCGTGAAGCACAGGGACCCTACGAGCAGTACTTC.

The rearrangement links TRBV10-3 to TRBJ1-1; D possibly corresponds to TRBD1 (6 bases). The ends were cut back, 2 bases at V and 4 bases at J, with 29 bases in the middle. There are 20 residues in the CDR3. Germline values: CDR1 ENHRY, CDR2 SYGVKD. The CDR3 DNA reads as TGTGCCATCAGTGAGGAGAGGCGCCTCCTAGGGGGAGGCACGGGCACTGAAGCTTTCTTT. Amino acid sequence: CAISEERRLLGGGTGTEAFF.

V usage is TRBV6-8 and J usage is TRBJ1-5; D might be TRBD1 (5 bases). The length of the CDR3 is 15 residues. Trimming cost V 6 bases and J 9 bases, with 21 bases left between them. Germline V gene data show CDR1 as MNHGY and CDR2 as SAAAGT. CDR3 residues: CASSPGTALQRPQHF. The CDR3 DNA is TGTGCCAGCAGCCCAGGGACCGCCCTCCAAAGGCCCCAGCATTTT.

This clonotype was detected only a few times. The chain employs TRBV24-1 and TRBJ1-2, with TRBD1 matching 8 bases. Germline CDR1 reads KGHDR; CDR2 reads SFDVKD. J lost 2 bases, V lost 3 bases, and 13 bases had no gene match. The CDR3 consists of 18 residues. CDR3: CATSDPRERQGINYGYTF. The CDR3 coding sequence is TGTGCCACCAGTGATCCCCGGGAAAGACAGGGGATCAACTATGGCTACACCTTC.

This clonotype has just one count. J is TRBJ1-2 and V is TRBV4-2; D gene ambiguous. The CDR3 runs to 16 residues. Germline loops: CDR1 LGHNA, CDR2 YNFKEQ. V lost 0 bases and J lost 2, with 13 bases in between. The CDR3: CASSQDPSPENYGYTF. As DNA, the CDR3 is TGTGCCAGCAGCCAAGATCCGTCTCCGGAAAACTATGGCTACACCTTC.

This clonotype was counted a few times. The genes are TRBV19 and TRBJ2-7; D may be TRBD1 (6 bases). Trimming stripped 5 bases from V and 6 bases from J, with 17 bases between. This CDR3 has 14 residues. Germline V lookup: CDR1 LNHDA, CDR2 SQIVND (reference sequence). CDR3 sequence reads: CASSSFRDTPEQYF. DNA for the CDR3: TGTGCCAGTAGTTCTTTCCGGGACACCCCCGAGCAGTACTTC.

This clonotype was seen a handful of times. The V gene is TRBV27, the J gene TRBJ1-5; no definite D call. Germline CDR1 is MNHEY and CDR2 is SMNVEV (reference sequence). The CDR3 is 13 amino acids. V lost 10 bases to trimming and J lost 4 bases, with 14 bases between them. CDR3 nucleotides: TGTGCCATCCAGGCGGGTCTTAATCAGCCCCAGCATTTT. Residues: CAIQAGLNQPQHF.

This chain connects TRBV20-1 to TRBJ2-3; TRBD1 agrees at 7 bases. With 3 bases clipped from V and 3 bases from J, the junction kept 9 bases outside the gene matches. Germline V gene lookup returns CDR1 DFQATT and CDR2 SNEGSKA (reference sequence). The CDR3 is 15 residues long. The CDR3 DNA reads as TGCAGTGCTAGTAGACCAGGGGGTGGAACAGATACGCAGTATTTT. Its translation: CSASRPGGGTDTQYF.

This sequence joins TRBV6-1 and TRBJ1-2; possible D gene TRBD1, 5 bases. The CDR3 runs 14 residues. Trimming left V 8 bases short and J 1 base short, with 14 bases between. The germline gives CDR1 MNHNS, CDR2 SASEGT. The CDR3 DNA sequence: TGTGCCAGCGGCAGGGCTCTCGGTAACTATGGCTACACCTTC. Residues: CASGRALGNYGYTF.

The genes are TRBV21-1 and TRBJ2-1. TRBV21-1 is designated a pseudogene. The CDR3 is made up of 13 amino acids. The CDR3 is CASYRGSYNEQFF. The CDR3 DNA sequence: TGTGCCAGCTATCGGGGTTCCTACAATGAGCAGTTCTTC.

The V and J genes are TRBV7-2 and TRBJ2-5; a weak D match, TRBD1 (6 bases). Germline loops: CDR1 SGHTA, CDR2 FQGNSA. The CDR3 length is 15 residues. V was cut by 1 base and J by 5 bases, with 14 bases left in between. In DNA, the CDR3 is TGTGCCAGCAGCTTAGTTCAGGGGTATTTGGAGACCCAGTACTTC. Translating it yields CASSLVQGYLETQYF. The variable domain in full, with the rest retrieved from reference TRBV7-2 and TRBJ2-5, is GAGVSQSPSNKVTEKGKDVELRCDPISGHTALYWYRQSLGQGLEFLIYFQGNSAPDKSGLPSDRFSAERTGGSVSTLTIQRTQQEDSAVYLCASSLVQGYLETQYFGPGTRLLVL.

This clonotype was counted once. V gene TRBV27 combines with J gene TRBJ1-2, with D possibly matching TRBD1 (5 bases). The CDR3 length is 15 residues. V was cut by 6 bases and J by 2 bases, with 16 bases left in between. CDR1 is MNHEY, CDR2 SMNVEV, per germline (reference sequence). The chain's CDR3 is CASRGEGRSNYGYTF. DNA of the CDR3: TGTGCCAGCAGGGGAGAGGGGAGAAGCAACTATGGCTACACCTTC.

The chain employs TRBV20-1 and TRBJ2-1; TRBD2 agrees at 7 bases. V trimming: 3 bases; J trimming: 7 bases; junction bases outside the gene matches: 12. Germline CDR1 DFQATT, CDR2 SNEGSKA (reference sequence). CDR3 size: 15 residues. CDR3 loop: CSASRYAGARNEQFF. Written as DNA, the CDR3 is TGCAGTGCTAGCCGCTACGCGGGAGCGAGGAATGAGCAGTTCTTC.

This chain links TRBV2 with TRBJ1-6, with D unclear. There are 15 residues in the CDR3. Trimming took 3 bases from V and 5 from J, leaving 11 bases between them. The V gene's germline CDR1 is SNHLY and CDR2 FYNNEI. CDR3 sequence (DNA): TGTGCCAGCAGTGATCTTAGGTCAGATAATTCACCCCTCCACTTT. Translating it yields CASSDLRSDNSPLHF. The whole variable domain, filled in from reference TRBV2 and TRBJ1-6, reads EPEVTQTPSHQVTQMGQEVILRCVPISNHLYFYWYRQILGQKVEFLVSFYNNEISEKSEIFDDQFSVERPDGSNFTLKIRSTKLEDSAMYFCASSDLRSDNSPLHFGNGTRLTVT.